A selection of T cell receptor beta chains follows, all from one sample in a study of response to subunit inactivated influenza vaccine. One entry per CDR3 protein results from TCRdb running MiXCR on the RT-PCR reads. The repertoire includes around 790,000 distinct CDR3 sequences, around 20% of them detected once, and roughly a tenth sits in the top ten. The sample in question was PBMCs from blood, obtained more than 4 days after vaccination. These receptors originate from a man aged 50-59 years who received an inactivated influenza vaccine. The conserved cysteine and the conserved F or W are not part of the CDR3 here. The size field is filled for only some rows; it gives once, few, many or a size class.

CDR3aa | abundance | v_gene
ASSLSVASTDTQY | few | TRBV7-6
SGLSSDEQF | NA | TRBV29-1
SVVGRVVSEAF | NA | TRBV29-1
ASSVDWEGTLH | few | TRBV25-1
ASSLGAFETQY | NA | TRBV5-1
ASSYTRRRYNEQF | few | TRBV6-2/TRBV6-3
ATSDISGGGYNEQF | NA | TRBV24-1
ASRTQGSSYNEQF | NA | TRBV12-3/TRBV12-4
ASSWDVSSIQY | many | TRBV12-3/TRBV12-4
SVDLSLQETQY | NA | TRBV29-1
ASKLWTGDYEQY | NA | TRBV2
ASSYGLAGRQETQY | NA | TRBV6-2/TRBV6-3
ASSTDRVGTGELF | few | TRBV6-1
ASSYTGVGQF | few | TRBV6-2/TRBV6-3
ASSPDSTGELF | few | TRBV5-1
ASSPQGASEKLF | few | TRBV28
ASSSATASYSNQPQH | once | TRBV7-9
ATTGTTLGTDTQY | few | TRBV2
ASSYGWTENSPLH | few | TRBV6-5
SSRGLGTEAF | NA | TRBV20-1
ASSQVGTGNEKLF | NA | TRBV4-1
SAPGWTSGMYNEQF | NA | TRBV20-1